Listed here are 17 T cell receptor beta chains from one sample, sequenced in a study of T cells in Graves' hyperthyroidism and ophthalmopathy. RNA transcripts yielded amplified TCR beta CDR3 regions. A first-round RT-PCR of the TCR CDR3 used the HTBI primer set. Each CDR3 protein is one row after TCRdb ran MiXCR on the multiplex PCR reads. The table has about 400,000 distinct CDR3 sequences, over 12% seen once; the top ten hold approximately 29%. Sequenced input: blood. These receptors all stem from a man aged 45-65 years with Graves' ophthalmopathy.

The table lists this clonotype with a few counts. This chain connects TRBV6-1 to TRBJ2-3; the D is unclear. This CDR3 is built from 14 residues. V was cut by 3 bases and J by 2 bases, with 9 bases left in between. Germline V CDR1 and CDR2: MNHNS, SASEGT. The chain's CDR3 is CASSDRHPTDTQYF. CDR3 DNA: TGTGCCAGCAGTGACCGACACCCCACAGATACGCAGTATTTT.

This clonotype was detected a few times. The chain recombines TRBV3-1 with TRBJ1-4; D ambiguous. The ends were cut back, 0 bases at V and 8 bases at J, with 7 bases in the middle. There are 13 residues in the CDR3. Germline CDR1 LGHDT, CDR2 YNNKEL (reference sequence). The CDR3 DNA reads as TGTGCCAGCAGCCAAGATCGATTCGAAAAACTGTTTTTT. Translating gives CASSQDRFEKLFF.

The V gene is TRBV25-1, the J gene TRBJ1-2; 8 positions agree with TRBD1. Germline V gives CDR1 MGHDK, CDR2 SYGVNS. This CDR3 spans 15 amino acids. Trimming cost V 7 bases and J 0 bases; bases outside gene matches: 7. The CDR3 DNA follows: TGTGCCAGCAAGCAGACAGGGGTATCTAACTATGGCTACACCTTC. Translated, it gives CASKQTGVSNYGYTF.

This clonotype has just a few counts. The genes are TRBV7-9 and TRBJ2-5; 12 bases line up with TRBD2. The CDR3 runs 15 residues. Germline CDR1 is SEHNR and CDR2 is FQNEAQ (reference sequence). V shed 6 bases, J shed 2 bases, and the junction held 4 bases outside the gene matches. The CDR3, as DNA: TGTGCCAGCAGTCCTAGCGGGAGGGGACAAGAGACCCAGTACTTC. Amino acid sequence: CASSPSGRGQETQYF.

CDR3 residues: CATQAGGQDTGELFF. The CDR3 DNA reads as TGTGCCACCCAGGCTGGAGGGCAGGACACCGGGGAGCTGTTTTTT. V usage is TRBV10-3 and J usage is TRBJ2-2; the D gene is possibly TRBD2 (6 bases). CDR1 is ENHRY and CDR2 is SYGVKD in the germline V gene. Trimming took off 10 bases at V and 3 bases at J, with 18 bases between the two ends. The CDR3 runs 15 residues.

This clonotype appeared a few times. The V call is TRBV7-9, the J call TRBJ2-7; D is unclear. Germline CDR1 and CDR2: SEHNR and FQNEAQ (reference sequence). Deletions cut 5 bases from V and 7 bases from J, with 9 bases between. CDR3 length: 11 residues. In nucleotides, the CDR3 is TGTGCCAGCAGCCCCGGGTGGGAGCAGTACTTC. Protein: CASSPGWEQYF.

This clonotype was detected many times. V is TRBV29-1 and J is TRBJ2-3; possibly TRBD2 for D (6 bases). The germline gives CDR1 SQVTM, CDR2 ANQGSEA. This CDR3 comprises 13 residues. V dropped 3 bases and J dropped 4 bases, with 11 bases sitting between them. CDR3 residues: CSVDLGGPDTQYF. Written as DNA, the CDR3 is TGCAGCGTTGATTTGGGGGGTCCAGATACGCAGTATTTT.

This clonotype was detected many times. This chain links TRBV29-1 with TRBJ2-1; 14 positions match TRBD2. The CDR3 contains 20 residues. J lost 0 bases, V lost 4 bases, and 14 bases had no gene match. Germline CDR1 reads SQVTM; CDR2 reads ANQGSEA. CDR3 nucleotides: TGCAGCGTTGTGGGGGGGGGACTAGCGGGAGAAGCGGGCTCCTACAATGAGCAGTTCTTC. Protein product: CSVVGGGLAGEAGSYNEQFF.

This clonotype was detected only a few times. This sequence joins TRBV19 and TRBJ1-5; 8 nucleotides match TRBD1. This CDR3 comprises 15 residues. Germline V CDR1 and CDR2: LNHDA, SQIVND (reference sequence). V lost 5 bases to trimming and J lost 7 bases; unmatched junction nucleotides: 10. CDR3 protein: CASSSTTGASQPQHF. In nucleotides, the CDR3 is TGTGCCAGTAGTTCCACGACAGGGGCAAGCCAGCCCCAGCATTTT.

In this sample, this clonotype turned up many times. The chain joins TRBV3-1 to TRBJ2-7; no clear D gene. V lost 4 bases to trimming and J lost 0 bases, with 10 bases between them. The CDR3 spans 14 residues. Germline V CDR1 and CDR2: LGHDT, YNNKEL (reference sequence). The CDR3, as DNA: TGTGCCAGCAGCCCCACTTTGAGCTCCTACGAGCAGTACTTC. This translates into CASSPTLSSYEQYF.

The chain joins TRBV12-5 to TRBJ1-1; D is ambiguous. The ends were cut back, 7 bases at V and 1 base at J, with 10 bases in the middle. The germline CDR1 and CDR2 sequences are LGHNT and FRNRAP. The CDR3 extends over 13 amino acids. DNA of the CDR3: TGTGCTAGTGCCGCATCTAGGAACACTGAAGCTTTCTTT. Protein product: CASAASRNTEAFF.

The sample holds a few counts of this clonotype. V gene TRBV6-1 combines with J gene TRBJ2-1; TRBD1 or TRBD2 may be the D gene (5 bases each). V was pared by 6 bases and J by 2 bases, with 14 bases between. There are 15 residues in the CDR3. CDR1 is MNHNS, CDR2 SASEGT, per germline. The CDR3 protein is CASRDRDGAYNEQFF. The CDR3 bases are TGTGCCAGCAGAGACCGGGACGGAGCCTACAATGAGCAGTTCTTC.

This clonotype was detected only a few times. The chain combines TRBV14 with TRBJ1-1, with D unclear. The V gene's germline CDR1 is SGHDN and CDR2 FVKESK. Trimming shortened V by 0 bases and J by 11 bases, and 10 bases separated the two germline ends. The CDR3 sequence is 12 residues long. The CDR3 is CASSQENTGAFF. The CDR3, as DNA: TGTGCCAGCAGCCAAGAGAACACGGGTGCTTTCTTT.

This clonotype was counted at least ten times. This chain links TRBV2 with TRBJ2-1; D call uncertain. V was cut by 6 bases and J by 8 bases, with 11 bases left in between. The CDR3 has 12 amino acids. CDR1 is SNHLY, CDR2 FYNNEI, per germline. The CDR3 sequence is CASRPLGYEQFF. CDR3 bases: TGTGCCAGCAGGCCTCTAGGGTATGAGCAGTTCTTC.

This clonotype came up a few times. The CDR3, as DNA: TGTGCCAGCAGGGACGACAGGGGTGGGGCTGAAGCTTTCTTT. Its translation is CASRDDRGGAEAFF. This chain connects TRBV12-3 or TRBV12-4 to TRBJ1-1, with 8 positions matching TRBD1. The CDR3 spans 14 residues. Losses at the gene ends were 6 bases for V and 6 bases for J; bases not matched to a gene: 9.

V gene TRBV28 combines with J gene TRBJ2-5; 9 bases map to TRBD1. Germline V gives CDR1 MDHEN, CDR2 SYDVKM. The CDR3 loop spans 18 amino acids. J was trimmed by 5 bases and V by 6 bases; bases with no gene match: 19. CDR3 protein: CASSPSRGTGIKRETQYF. CDR3 coding DNA: TGTGCCAGCAGCCCAAGCAGGGGGACAGGGATAAAGAGGGAGACCCAGTACTTC.

In its sample, this clonotype was seen many times. This chain joins TRBV5-6 and TRBJ2-1; TRBD2 matches at 8 bases. Germline assignment: CDR1 SGHDT and CDR2 YYEEEE. This CDR3 is 16 amino acids long. Trimming at V came to 3 bases and at J to 0 bases, leaving 5 bases not matched to a gene. The CDR3 DNA is TGTGCCAGCAGCTGGGGGAGCGGGAGCTCCTACAATGAGCAGTTCTTC. It is translated as CASSWGSGSSYNEQFF.